What follows are 5 T cell receptor beta chains derived from one specimen sequenced in a study of neurological immune-mediated disorders. TCRdb recomputed calls from the 5' RACE reads with MiXCR, one row per CDR3 protein. The sample has about 16,000 distinct CDR3 sequences; roughly 9% are singletons. The sample taken for sequencing was CD8+ T cells from blood. These receptors all come from a man over 45 in good health.

This clonotype came up many times. The chain is built from TRBV5-6 and TRBJ2-7, with D possibly TRBD2 on 6 matching bases. The CDR3 length is 14 residues. The germline V and J ends were trimmed by 4 bases and 3 bases, with 14 bases remaining between them. Germline CDR1 SGHDT, CDR2 YYEEEE. This CDR3 reads CASSPSAGNYEQYF. CDR3 nucleotides: TGTGCCAGCAGCCCATCCGCGGGGAACTACGAGCAGTACTTC.

This clonotype has a count of ten or more. The chain recombines TRBV7-3 with TRBJ2-1; the match to TRBD1 covers 9 bases. Germline trimming cut 5 bases from V and 8 bases from J; bases unmatched to any gene: 4. The CDR3 is 13 residues long. Germline V gene sequence: CDR1 SGHTA, CDR2 FQGTGA. The CDR3 spells CASSRDRAHEQFF. CDR3 bases: TGTGCCAGCAGCCGGGACAGGGCCCATGAGCAGTTCTTC.

This clonotype was picked up many times. The genes are TRBV28 and TRBJ2-7; possible D gene TRBD2, 5 bases. The CDR3 contains 12 residues. V lost 8 bases and J 0 bases, leaving 8 bases between the germline ends. CDR1 is MDHEN, CDR2 SYDVKM, per germline. CDR3 sequence (DNA): TGTGCCAGCTTGGGGAGCTCCTACGAGCAGTACTTC. It specifies CASLGSSYEQYF.

The rearrangement uses TRBV28 and TRBJ2-3; the D is unclear. The CDR3 is 17 amino acids. Trimming stripped 7 bases from V and 0 bases from J, with 20 bases between. CDR1 MDHEN and CDR2 SYDVKM come from the germline V gene. CDR3 amino acids: CASTLETLSTSTDTQYF. Here the CDR3 DNA reads TGTGCCAGCACCTTAGAGACTCTTTCAACTAGCACAGATACGCAGTATTTT.

This clonotype was detected many times. V usage is TRBV6-4 and J usage is TRBJ2-3, with TRBD2 identical over 7 bases. Trimming removed 0 bases from V and 0 bases from J; junction bases left unmatched: 0. There are 15 residues in the CDR3. Per germline, CDR1 MRHNA and CDR2 SNTAGT. CDR3 coding DNA: TGTGCCAGCAGTGACTCCGGGGGGAGCACAGATACGCAGTATTTT. Translating it yields CASSDSGGSTDTQYF.